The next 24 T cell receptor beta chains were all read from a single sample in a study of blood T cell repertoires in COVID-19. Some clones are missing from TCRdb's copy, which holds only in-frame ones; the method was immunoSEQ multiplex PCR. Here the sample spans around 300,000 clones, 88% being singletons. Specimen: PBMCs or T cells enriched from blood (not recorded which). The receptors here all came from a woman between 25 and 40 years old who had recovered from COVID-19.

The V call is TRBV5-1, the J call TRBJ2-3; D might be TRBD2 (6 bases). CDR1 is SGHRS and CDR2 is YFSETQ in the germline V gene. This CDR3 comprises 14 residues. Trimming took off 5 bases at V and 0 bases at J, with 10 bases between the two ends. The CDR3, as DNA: TGCGCCAGCAGTGGGGGGACCAGCACAGATACGCAGTATTTT. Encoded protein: CASSGGTSTDTQYF.

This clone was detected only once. For the CDR3, the DNA is TGTGCCAGCAGCAGGGACAGGGTTCGCGAGCAGTACTTC. Translated, it gives CASSRDRVREQYF. The gene calls are TRBV12-3 or TRBV12-4 and TRBJ2-7, with TRBD1 matching over 9 bases. This CDR3 has 13 amino acids. V dropped 6 bases and J dropped 6; count of bases not matched to a gene: 6.

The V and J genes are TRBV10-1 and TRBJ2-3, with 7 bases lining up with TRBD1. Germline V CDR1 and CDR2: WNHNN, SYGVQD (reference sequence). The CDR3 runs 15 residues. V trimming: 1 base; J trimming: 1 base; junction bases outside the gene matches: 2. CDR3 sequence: CASSELTGGTDTQYF. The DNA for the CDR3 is TGCGCCAGCAGTGAGTTAACAGGGGGCACAGATACGCAGTATTTT.

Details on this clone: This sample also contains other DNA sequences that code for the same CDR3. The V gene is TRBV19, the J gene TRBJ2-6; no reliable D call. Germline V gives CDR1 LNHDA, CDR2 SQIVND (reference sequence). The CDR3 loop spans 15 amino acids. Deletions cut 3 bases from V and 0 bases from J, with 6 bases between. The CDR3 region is CASSIFSSGANVLTF. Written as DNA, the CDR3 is TGTGCCAGTAGTATTTTCAGCTCTGGGGCCAACGTCCTGACTTTC.

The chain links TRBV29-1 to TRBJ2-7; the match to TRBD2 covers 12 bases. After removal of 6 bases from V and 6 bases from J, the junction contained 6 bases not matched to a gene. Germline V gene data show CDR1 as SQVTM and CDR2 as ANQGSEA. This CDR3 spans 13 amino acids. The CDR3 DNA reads TGCAGCGTCAGACTAGCGGGAGTCGGCGAGCAGTACTTC. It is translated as CSVRLAGVGEQYF.

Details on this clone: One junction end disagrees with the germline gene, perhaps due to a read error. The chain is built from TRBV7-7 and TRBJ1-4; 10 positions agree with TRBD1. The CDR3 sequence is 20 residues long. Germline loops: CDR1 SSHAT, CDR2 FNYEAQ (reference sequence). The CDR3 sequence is CASSYTDRGVEGATNEKLFF. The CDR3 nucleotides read TGTGCTAGCAGCTACACGGACAGGGGGGTAGAGGGGGCAACTAATGAAAAACTGTTTTTT.

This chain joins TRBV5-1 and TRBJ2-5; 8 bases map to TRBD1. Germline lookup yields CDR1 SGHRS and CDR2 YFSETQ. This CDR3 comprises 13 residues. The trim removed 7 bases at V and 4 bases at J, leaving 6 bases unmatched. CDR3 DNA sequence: TGCGCCAGCCGAGACAGGGGAATAGAGACCCAGTACTTC. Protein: CASRDRGIETQYF.

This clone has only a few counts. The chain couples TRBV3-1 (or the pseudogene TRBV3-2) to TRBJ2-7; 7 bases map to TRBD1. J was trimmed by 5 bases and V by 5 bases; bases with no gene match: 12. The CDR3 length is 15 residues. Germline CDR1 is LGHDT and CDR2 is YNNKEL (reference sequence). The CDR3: CASSDRPQGNHEQYF. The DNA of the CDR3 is TGTGCCAGCAGCGACCGACCACAGGGGAACCACGAGCAGTACTTC.

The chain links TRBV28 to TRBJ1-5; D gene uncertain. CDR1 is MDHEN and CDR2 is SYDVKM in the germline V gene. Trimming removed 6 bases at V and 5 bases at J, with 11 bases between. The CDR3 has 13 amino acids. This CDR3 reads CASSPPGDQPQHF. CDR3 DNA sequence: TGTGCCAGCAGCCCTCCCGGGGATCAGCCCCAGCATTTT. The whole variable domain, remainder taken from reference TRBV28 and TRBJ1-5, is DVKVTQSSRYLVKRTGEKVFLECVQDMDHENMFWYRQDPGLGLRLIYFSYDVKMKEKGDIPEGYSVSREKKERFSLILESASTNQTSMYLCASSPPGDQPQHFGDGTRLSIL.

CDR3 coding DNA: TGTGCCAGCAGCTCCAGTTATACGCAGTATTTT. Translated: CASSSSYTQYF. The V gene is TRBV5-4, the J gene TRBJ2-3, with D hard to call. CDR3 size: 11 residues. V was pared by 3 bases and J by 7 bases, with 6 bases between. Germline CDR1 and CDR2: SGHNT and YYREEE (reference sequence).

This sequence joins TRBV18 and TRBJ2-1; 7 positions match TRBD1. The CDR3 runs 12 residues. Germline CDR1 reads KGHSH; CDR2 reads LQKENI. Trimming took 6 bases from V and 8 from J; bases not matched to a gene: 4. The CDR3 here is CASSFTGDEQFF. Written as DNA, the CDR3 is TGTGCCAGCTCGTTTACAGGGGATGAGCAGTTCTTC.

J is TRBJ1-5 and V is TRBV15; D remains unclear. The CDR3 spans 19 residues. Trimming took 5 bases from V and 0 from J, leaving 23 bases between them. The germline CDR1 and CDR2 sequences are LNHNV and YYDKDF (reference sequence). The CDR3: CATSVSSIMNSNSNQPQHF. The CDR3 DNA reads TGTGCCACCAGCGTTTCCTCAATCATGAACAGCAATAGCAATCAGCCCCAGCATTTT. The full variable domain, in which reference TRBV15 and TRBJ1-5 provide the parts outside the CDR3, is DAMVIQNPRYQVTQFGKPVTLSCSQTLNHNVMYWYQQKSSQAPKLLFHYYDKDFNNEADTPDNFQSRRPNTSFCFLDIRSPGLGDTAMYLCATSVSSIMNSNSNQPQHFGDGTRLSIL.

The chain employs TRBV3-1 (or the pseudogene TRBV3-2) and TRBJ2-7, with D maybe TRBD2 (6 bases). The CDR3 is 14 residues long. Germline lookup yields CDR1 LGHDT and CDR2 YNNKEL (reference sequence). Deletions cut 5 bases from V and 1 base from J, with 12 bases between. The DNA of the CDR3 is TGTGCCAGCAGCTTTTTAGCGGCATCCTACGAGCAGTACTTC. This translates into CASSFLAASYEQYF.

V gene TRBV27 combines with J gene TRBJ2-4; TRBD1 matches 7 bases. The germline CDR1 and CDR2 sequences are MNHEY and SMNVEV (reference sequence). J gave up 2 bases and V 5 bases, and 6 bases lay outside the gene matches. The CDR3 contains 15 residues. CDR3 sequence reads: CASSGRTGSKNIQYF. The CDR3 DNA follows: TGTGCCAGCAGTGGCCGGACAGGATCCAAAAACATTCAGTACTTC.

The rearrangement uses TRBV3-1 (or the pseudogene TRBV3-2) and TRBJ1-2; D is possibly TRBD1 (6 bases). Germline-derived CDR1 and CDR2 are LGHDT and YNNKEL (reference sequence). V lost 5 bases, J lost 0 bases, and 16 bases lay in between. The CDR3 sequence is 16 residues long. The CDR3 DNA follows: TGTGCCAGCAGCTTGGATTTAGGGGGACCTAACTATGGCTACACCTTC. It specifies CASSLDLGGPNYGYTF.

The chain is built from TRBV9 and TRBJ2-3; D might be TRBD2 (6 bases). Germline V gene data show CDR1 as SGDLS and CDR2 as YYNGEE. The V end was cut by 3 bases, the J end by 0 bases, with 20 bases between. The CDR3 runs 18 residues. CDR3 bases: TGTGCCAGCAGCGCCGGGCTGGACGGGGGACTTAGCACAGATACGCAGTATTTT. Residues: CASSAGLDGGLSTDTQYF. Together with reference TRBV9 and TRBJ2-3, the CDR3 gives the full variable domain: DSGVTQTPKHLITATGQRVTLRCSPRSGDLSVYWYQQSLDQGLQFLIQYYNGEERAKGNILERFSAQQFPDLHSELNLSSLELGDSALYFCASSAGLDGGLSTDTQYFGPGTRLTVL.

The CDR3, as DNA: TGTGCCAGCAGCCCGGACAGCCAGGCGATCTCTGGAAACACCATATATTTT. Protein: CASSPDSQAISGNTIYF. This chain joins TRBV7-2 and TRBJ1-3; D perhaps matches TRBD1 (6 bases). The CDR3 has 17 residues. The V gene lost 5 bases and the J gene lost 0 bases, with 17 bases spanning the gap. CDR1 and CDR2 from the germline V gene are SGHTA and FQGNSA.

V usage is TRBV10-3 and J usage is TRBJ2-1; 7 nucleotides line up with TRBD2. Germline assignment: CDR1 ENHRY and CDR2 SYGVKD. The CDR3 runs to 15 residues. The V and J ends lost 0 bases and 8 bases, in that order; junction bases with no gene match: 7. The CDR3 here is CAISESPGGIDEQFF. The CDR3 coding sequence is TGTGCCATCAGTGAGTCCCCCGGGGGGATCGATGAGCAGTTCTTC.

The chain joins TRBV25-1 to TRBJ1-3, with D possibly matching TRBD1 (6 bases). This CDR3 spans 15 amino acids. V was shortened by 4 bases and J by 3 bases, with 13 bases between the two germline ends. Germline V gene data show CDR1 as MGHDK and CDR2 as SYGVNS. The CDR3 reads CASSVTGSSGNTIYF. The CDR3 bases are TGTGCCAGCAGTGTAACAGGGAGTAGTGGAAACACCATATATTTT.

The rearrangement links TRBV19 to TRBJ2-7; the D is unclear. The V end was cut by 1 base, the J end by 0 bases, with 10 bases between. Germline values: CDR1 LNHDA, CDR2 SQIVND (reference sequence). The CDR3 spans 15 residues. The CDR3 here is CASSIGALSSYEQYF. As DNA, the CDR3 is TGTGCCAGTAGTATAGGGGCTTTAAGCTCCTACGAGCAGTACTTC.

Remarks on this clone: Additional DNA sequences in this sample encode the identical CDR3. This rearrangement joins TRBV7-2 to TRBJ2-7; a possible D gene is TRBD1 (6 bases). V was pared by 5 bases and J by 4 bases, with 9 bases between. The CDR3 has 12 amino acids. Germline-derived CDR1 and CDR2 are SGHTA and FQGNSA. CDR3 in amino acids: CASSPGTYEQYF. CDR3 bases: TGTGCCAGCAGCCCGGGGACATACGAGCAGTACTTC.

The CDR3 here is CASSDGQGEAKNIQYF. Here the CDR3 DNA reads TGCGCCAGCAGTGACGGACAGGGGGAGGCCAAAAACATTCAGTACTTC. The chain recombines TRBV10-1 with TRBJ2-4, with 10 bases matching TRBD1. Germline assignment: CDR1 WNHNN and CDR2 SYGVQD (reference sequence). V lost 3 bases to trimming and J lost 1 base; unmatched junction nucleotides: 3. The CDR3 is 16 amino acids.

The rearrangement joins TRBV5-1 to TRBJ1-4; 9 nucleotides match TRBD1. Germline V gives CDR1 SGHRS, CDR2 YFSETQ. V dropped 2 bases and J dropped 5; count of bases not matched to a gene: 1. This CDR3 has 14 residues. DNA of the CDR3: TGCGCCAGCAGCTTTGGGACAGGGAATGAAAAACTGTTTTTT. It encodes CASSFGTGNEKLFF.

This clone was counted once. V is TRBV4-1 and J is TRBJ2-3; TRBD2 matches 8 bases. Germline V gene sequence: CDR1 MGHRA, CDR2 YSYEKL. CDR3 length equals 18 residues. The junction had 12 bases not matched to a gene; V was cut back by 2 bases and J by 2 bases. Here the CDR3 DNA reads TGCGCCAGCAGCCAACCTCGGCGGGGGGCACAAGACACAGATACGCAGTATTTT. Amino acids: CASSQPRRGAQDTDTQYF.